The subject of this entry is one T cell receptor (beta chain). Its target is unknown. PCR involved 60 Vbeta and 13 Jbeta primers. In the authors' workflow: Tens of millions of unique TCR beta chains, roughly 11 million of them shared, were counted by a later analysis. The data were produced by immunoSEQ multiplex PCR, yet TCRdb's version contains in-frame clones alone and is incomplete. The D gene and trimming were derived from the DNA, and the V and J assignments and clone size from that table. The table lists 200,000 or so clones. This entry is derived from a study of cytomegalovirus exposure and HLA in healthy donors. The CDR3 consists of 14 residues. Deletions cut 5 bases from V and 4 bases from J, with 14 bases between. CDR1 SEHNR and CDR2 FQNEAQ come from the germline V gene (reference sequence). General observations from the study: Donor immune exposure was known only as CMV serostatus. The productive fraction for most TCR beta V segments was about 90% or about 30% in an earlier analysis.

The V and J genes are TRBV7-9 and TRBJ1-1, with D possibly TRBD1 on 5 matching bases. The clonotype comes from a boy aged 5-17 years in good health and CMV-seronegative. Sequenced: PBMCs. CDR3 in amino acids: CASSRGGAPTEAFF. DNA for the CDR3: TGTGCCAGCAGCAGAGGAGGGGCCCCCACTGAAGCTTTCTTT. The full variable domain, in which reference TRBV7-9 and TRBJ1-1 provide the parts outside the CDR3, is DTGVSQNPRHKITKRGQNVTFRCDPISEHNRLYWYRQTLGQGPEFLTYFQNEAQLEKSRLLSDRFSAERPKGSFSTLEIQRTEQGDSAMYLCASSRGGAPTEAFFGQGTRLTVV.